This T cell receptor beta chain stems from a study of blood T cells in healthy people across ages. About the research overall: Template-switching capture recovered about one barcoded beta molecule per two T cells.

This clonotype was recorded at least ten times. Combining a sample-barcoded 5' primer with a J-beta primer mix, a second PCR ran for roughly 6 to 11 cycles. TCRdb passed the 5' RACE reads through MiXCR, listing each CDR3 protein once. The sample holds about 1,500,000 distinct CDR3 sequences; over 25% are singletons and the top ten take 6.5% to 8.5%. CDR3 length equals 16 residues. V shed 5 bases and J 5 bases; nucleotides not matched to a gene: 9. From germline, CDR1 is SGHTA and CDR2 FQGNSA. This TCR came from a woman in her 30s in good health. What was sequenced was blood. The gene calls are TRBV7-2 and TRBJ2-1; 10 bases are shared with TRBD2. The CDR3 DNA sequence: TGTGCCAGCAGCCCCCAGGGACTAGCGATCAACAATGAGCAGTTCTTC. As protein: CASSPQGLAINNEQFF.